What follows are 17 T cell receptor beta chains derived from one specimen sequenced in a study of cytomegalovirus exposure and HLA in healthy donors (dated by TCRdb to 2015 to 2018). Receptor libraries were prepared by the immunoSEQ multiplex PCR assay. For the multiplex PCR, a mixture combining 60 forward primers for TCR Vbeta segments and 13 reverse primers for TCR Jbeta segments was used. TCRdb holds this immuneACCESS table with in-frame rearrangements only. Some clones are missing; in checked studies, unresolved V genes explain under half, and the rest has no known cause. For this sample the table gives tens of thousands of clones, of which roughly four fifths were detected only once. The ten largest clonotypes hold approximately 0.6% of the sample. Sequenced sample: PBMCs. The source is a man aged 25 to 40 in good health and CMV-seronegative.

This chain connects TRBV5-5 to TRBJ1-1; no firm D call. V was clipped by 0 bases and J by 0 bases, with 9 bases between them. Germline loops: CDR1 SGHKS, CDR2 YYEKEE (reference sequence). The CDR3 is made up of 15 amino acids. The CDR3: CASSLGQTMNTEAFF. The CDR3 coding sequence is TGTGCCAGCAGCTTGGGGCAGACTATGAACACTGAAGCTTTCTTT.

The chain uses TRBV10-3 and TRBJ1-5; D unclear. The V gene's germline CDR1 is ENHRY and CDR2 SYGVKD. V was cut by 2 bases and J by 6 bases, with 14 bases left in between. The CDR3 has 15 residues. CDR3 in amino acids: CAISELFGTGQPQHF. CDR3 bases: TGTGCCATCAGTGAGCTCTTTGGTACGGGTCAGCCCCAGCATTTT.

Written as DNA, the CDR3 is TGTGCCAGCAGCCGGAGAGGCGGGGGCGAGCAGTACTTC. This gives the protein CASSRRGGGEQYF. This chain links TRBV5-4 with TRBJ2-7, with 7 bases lining up with TRBD2. The J segment lost 6 bases and the V segment lost 4 bases, leaving 7 bases of the junction unmatched. Germline assignment: CDR1 SGHNT and CDR2 YYREEE (reference sequence). The CDR3 runs to 13 residues.

The chain combines TRBV4-1 with TRBJ2-7; 8 nucleotides agree with TRBD1. V shed 1 base, J shed 1 base, and the junction held 18 bases outside the gene matches. This CDR3 has 20 amino acids. The germline V gene encodes CDR1 MGHRA and CDR2 YSYEKL. CDR3 sequence: CASSQVLPPGGQTSSYEQYV. The CDR3 DNA sequence: TGCGCCAGCAGCCAAGTACTCCCTCCAGGGGGCCAAACCTCATCCTACGAGCAGTACGTC.

V gene TRBV7-2 combines with J gene TRBJ1-1, with TRBD1 matching 7 bases. With V trimmed by 5 bases and J by 2 bases, 5 bases remained unmatched. Germline CDR1 reads SGHTA; CDR2 reads FQGNSA. The CDR3 spans 14 residues. CDR3 nucleotide sequence: TGTGCCAGCAGCAGGGGGCTGATAAACACTGAAGCTTTCTTT. It codes for CASSRGLINTEAFF. The variable domain in full, completed from reference TRBV7-2 and TRBJ1-1, reads GAGVSQSPSNKVTEKGKDVELRCDPISGHTALYWYRQSLGQGLEFLIYFQGNSAPDKSGLPSDRFSAERTGGSVSTLTIQRTQQEDSAVYLCASSRGLINTEAFFGQGTRLTVV.

This clone occurred a few times. The chain combines TRBV5-6 with TRBJ1-1; 9 nucleotides align to TRBD1. The CDR3 contains 14 residues. V was pared by 2 bases and J by 7 bases, with 6 bases of the junction left unmatched. Germline CDR1 and CDR2: SGHDT and YYEEEE. CDR3 in DNA: TGTGCCAGCAGCTTCGGACAGGGGTTGCTTGAAGCTTTCTTT. This translates into CASSFGQGLLEAFF.

This clone has a handful of counts. V gene TRBV4-1 combines with J gene TRBJ1-5, with unresolved D. Trimming shortened V by 0 bases and J by 5 bases, and 5 bases separated the two germline ends. CDR3 size: 13 residues. Per germline, CDR1 MGHRA and CDR2 YSYEKL. CDR3 DNA sequence: TGCGCCAGCAGCCAAGATCGAGATCAGCCCCAGCATTTT. Amino acids: CASSQDRDQPQHF.

The rearrangement links TRBV5-5 to TRBJ2-7, with TRBD1 as a possible D gene (6 bases). Germline CDR1 SGHKS, CDR2 YYEKEE (reference sequence). Trimming took 1 base from V and 4 from J, leaving 12 bases between them. CDR3 size: 14 residues. CDR3 loop: CASSLKGQTYEQYV. CDR3 nucleotide sequence: TGTGCCAGCAGCTTGAAAGGACAGACATACGAGCAGTACGTC.

V gene TRBV19 combines with J gene TRBJ1-2, with a possible D match to TRBD1 (5 bases). V dropped 4 bases and J dropped 7 bases, with 10 bases sitting between them. CDR3 length: 12 amino acids. Looked up from germline, CDR1 is LNHDA and CDR2 is SQIVND (reference sequence). The CDR3 nucleotides read TGTGCCAGTAGTACCTGGGGCGGTGGCTACACCTTC. Translation gives CASSTWGGGYTF.

The chain links TRBV5-6 to TRBJ1-4, with unresolved D. With 1 base removed from V and 8 bases from J, the gap between germline ends came to 6 bases. The CDR3 is 12 amino acids. Germline V gene lookup returns CDR1 SGHDT and CDR2 YYEEEE. As DNA, the CDR3 is TGTGCCAGCAGCTTGACACAGGAAAAACTGTTTTTT. Translating it yields CASSLTQEKLFF. The whole variable domain, filled in from reference TRBV5-6 and TRBJ1-4, reads DAGVTQSPTHLIKTRGQQVTLRCSPKSGHDTVSWYQQALGQGPQFIFQYYEEEERQRGNFPDRFSGHQFPNYSSELNVNALLLGDSALYLCASSLTQEKLFFGSGTQLSVL.

The V call is TRBV13, the J call TRBJ2-5; a weak D match, TRBD1 (6 bases). Trimming left V 5 bases short and J 2 bases short, with 12 bases between. CDR3 length equals 14 residues. Germline assignment: CDR1 PRHDT and CDR2 FYEKMQ (reference sequence). CDR3 in DNA: TGTGCCAGCAGCCGTTCCCAGGGGCAAGAGACCCAGTACTTC. Protein: CASSRSQGQETQYF.

This chain links TRBV29-1 with TRBJ1-2; tentatively, D is TRBD1 (5 bases). CDR1 SQVTM and CDR2 ANQGSEA come from the germline V gene. This CDR3 spans 14 amino acids. Trimming cost V 0 bases and J 6 bases, with 14 bases left between them. CDR3 coding DNA: TGCAGCGTTGAAGATTGGGGGAGGCAGGATGGCTACACCTTC. Translated, it gives CSVEDWGRQDGYTF. Full variable domain (rest looked up from reference TRBV29-1 and TRBJ1-2): SAVISQKPSRDICQRGTSLTIQCQVDSQVTMMFWYRQQPGQSLTLIATANQGSEATYESGFVIDKFPISRPNLTFSTLTVSNMSPEDSSIYLCSVEDWGRQDGYTFGSGTRLTVV.

This rearrangement joins TRBV5-6 to TRBJ2-3; D gene unclear. Germline values: CDR1 SGHDT, CDR2 YYEEEE. Trimming removed 0 bases from V and 5 bases from J, with 16 bases in between. CDR3 size: 16 residues. The CDR3 loop reads CASSLALRVQLDTQYF. The DNA of the CDR3 is TGTGCCAGCAGCTTGGCATTGAGAGTCCAACTAGATACGCAGTATTTT.

This clone came up a few times. The chain is built from TRBV7-8 and TRBJ2-7; 9 bases are shared with TRBD2. In germline, CDR1 is SGHVS, CDR2 FQNEAQ. The CDR3 length is 18 residues. J lost 0 bases, V lost 1 base, and 10 bases had no gene match. The CDR3 nucleotides read TGTGCCAGCAGCTTAGTTGTTAGCGGGAGCCATAGCTCCTACGAGCAGTACGTC. Translation gives CASSLVVSGSHSSYEQYV.

The CDR3 loop is CASSSPTDTQYF. CDR3 sequence (DNA): TGTGCCAGCAGTTCCCCGACAGATACGCAGTATTTT. The chain joins TRBV28 to TRBJ2-3; D gene ambiguous. The CDR3 spans 12 residues. Germline V gene sequence: CDR1 MDHEN, CDR2 SYDVKM. Trimming pared 4 bases from V and 3 bases from J, leaving 5 bases between.

The chain couples TRBV2 to TRBJ1-1, with a weak D call TRBD1 (6 bases). The CDR3 is 15 amino acids. Per the germline V gene, CDR1 is SNHLY and CDR2 is FYNNEI. With 2 bases removed from V and 3 bases from J, the gap between germline ends came to 13 bases. In nucleotides, the CDR3 is TGTGCCAGCAGTGAATGGCCCAGGGGTCACACTGAAGCTTTCTTT. This gives the protein CASSEWPRGHTEAFF. Based on the CDR3 plus reference TRBV2 and TRBJ1-1, the full variable domain is EPEVTQTPSHQVTQMGQEVILRCVPISNHLYFYWYRQILGQKVEFLVSFYNNEISEKSEIFDDQFSVERPDGSNFTLKIRSTKLEDSAMYFCASSEWPRGHTEAFFGQGTRLTVV.

This chain links TRBV29-1 with TRBJ1-1; no reliable D call. Germline V gene lookup returns CDR1 SQVTM and CDR2 ANQGSEA. This CDR3 has 12 residues. The V end lost 6 bases, the J end lost 1 base, and 9 bases lay between the germline ends. As DNA, the CDR3 is TGCAGCGTCATAACGGGGAACACTGAAGCTTTCTTT. Amino acid sequence: CSVITGNTEAFF.